These T cell receptor beta chains were read from a single sample in a study of tumor-infiltrating lymphocytes in primary liver carcinoma. TCRdb reanalysed the multiplex PCR reads using MiXCR and keeps one entry per CDR3 protein. This table holds almost 200,000 distinct CDR3 sequences, approximately 64% found once. Sequenced input: peripheral blood. The source is a woman between 55 and 75 years old with primary liver carcinoma and hepatitis B virus infection. CDR3s include the opening cysteine and the closing phenylalanine or tryptophan. Each record gives: V gene, D gene, clone size, CDR3 length, J gene, CDR3 DNA, CDR3 protein. D genes are given only for firm matches. Not all rows give a size; the values are once, few, many and, for expanded clones, a class.

>TRBV11-2|TRBD2|.|14|TRBJ2-7
TGTGCCAGCAGCCCTAGCGGGAGAGCGTACGGGCAGTACTTC
CASSPSGRAYGQYF
>TRBV11-2|.|once|18|TRBJ2-5
TGTGCCAGTAGCCCTAGCTCAATCCAGTGTACTGGGCGGGAGACCCAGTACTTC
CASSPSSIQCTGRETQYF
>TRBV7-8|.|.|15|TRBJ2-1
TGTACCAGCAGCTTAATGGGGGGATCCTACAATGAGCAGTTCTTC
CTSSLMGGSYNEQFF
>TRBV30|.|.|16|TRBJ1-5
TGTGCCTGGAGTAGGTTCGGACCAGAGAGCAATCAGCCCCAGCATTTT
CAWSRFGPESNQPQHF
>TRBV29-1|TRBD1|.|14|TRBJ1-2
TGCAGCGTTGGGGACAGAGCCTCTCCTTATAGCTACACCTTC
CSVGDRASPYSYTF
>TRBV5-1|TRBD2|.|14|TRBJ2-1
TGCGCCACCAGCGGGGGACTAGCCGGGAAGACCCAGTTCTTC
CATSGGLAGKTQFF
>TRBV11-2|.|many|16|TRBJ1-1
TGTGCCAGCAGACACTCCCTCTGGGGCGGCTACACTGAAGCTTTCTTT
CASRHSLWGGYTEAFF
>TRBV29-1|.|once|13|TRBJ1-1
TGCAGCGTTAAGAGCCATGGGGGCACTGAAGGTTCCTTT
CSVKSHGGTEGSF
>TRBV29-1|.|.|14|TRBJ2-6
TGCAGCGTTGAAGACAGGGTGGGAGCCAACATCCTGACTTTC
CSVEDRVGANILTF
>TRBV6-5|.|.|14|TRBJ2-2
TGTGCCAGTAGTTACTCGTCGCAGACCTGGGAGCTGTTTTTT
CASSYSSQTWELFF
>TRBV12-3/TRBV12-4|.|.|16|TRBJ1-5
TGTGCCAGCAGCAAAGTGGGGGAAGTTAGCAATCAGCTCCAGCATTTT
CASSKVGEVSNQLQHF
>TRBV25-1|.|.|16|TRBJ2-3
TGTGCCAGCAGTCCCCGGACTTGCGGGATCACAGATACGCAGTATTTT
CASSPRTCGITDTQYF
>TRBV11-2|TRBD1|.|17|TRBJ2-1
TGTGCTAGCAGCTTACGACCGGGACAGAGATTCTACAATGAGGGGTTCTTC
CASSLRPGQRFYNEGFF
>TRBV4-1|.|.|15|TRBJ2-5
TGTGCCAGCAGCCAAGCTAGAGGGAGAGAAGAGACCCAGTACTTC
CASSQARGREETQYF
>TRBV4-2|.|many|15|TRBJ2-1
TGTGCCAGCAGCCAAGATATTAGCGGAAACAATGAGCAGTTCTTC
CASSQDISGNNEQFF
>TRBV11-1|TRBD2|.|17|TRBJ2-4
TGTGCCAACAGCTTTCCCGGGACTAGCGGGACCAAAAACATTCAATACTTC
CANSFPGTSGTKNIQYF
>TRBV6-5|.|.|16|TRBJ2-7
TGTGACAGTTTCACGATCACGGGGACAAAGGGCTACGAGCAGTACTTC
CDSFTITGTKGYEQYF